Reported below is one T cell receptor beta chain. As yet, its antigen is unknown. Other nucleotide sequences in the sample specify the same CDR3. The source of the sample is a study of cytomegalovirus exposure and HLA in healthy donors. Clones were sequenced by immunoSEQ multiplex PCR, and TCRdb holds only the in-frame ones, with some missing. The sample records some 180,000 clones, about 89% being singletons. A roughly 130-subject validation cohort, separate from the 666-subject first cohort, supplied the donors. Study-wide points: Cytomegalovirus-associated TCR beta chains were listed, numbering roughly 150.

The CDR3 extends over 16 amino acids. Germline CDR1 LGHNA, CDR2 YSLEER. V gave up 1 base and J gave up 4 bases; unmatched junction bases: 6. Material: PBMCs. This TCR was recovered from a man younger than 45 in good health and CMV-seropositive. This rearrangement joins TRBV4-3 to TRBJ2-1; 8 positions match TRBD2. The CDR3 protein is CASSQAGGAGYNEQFF. DNA for the CDR3: TGCGCCAGCAGCCAAGCGGGGGGGGCCGGTTACAATGAGCAGTTCTTC.